Listed here are 25 T cell receptor beta chains from one sample, sequenced in a study of blood T cell repertoires in COVID-19. Clones were read by immunoSEQ multiplex PCR, and TCRdb kept only the in-frame ones, dropping some. The data show over 300,000 clones, 80% to 90% seen once. The sequenced sample consisted of PBMCs or T cells enriched from blood (not recorded which). Every receptor here comes from a young man who had recovered from COVID-19.

The V and J genes are TRBV5-6 and TRBJ2-7, with 10 positions matching TRBD1. The CDR3 length is 14 residues. Germline-derived CDR1 and CDR2 are SGHDT and YYEEEE. Unmatched junction bases numbered 1, after V lost 2 bases and J lost 2 bases. CDR3 in amino acids: CASSFGTGAYEQYF. CDR3 bases: TGTGCCAGCAGCTTCGGGACAGGGGCCTACGAGCAGTACTTC.

This chain uses TRBV7-2 with TRBJ2-2; D is undetermined. This CDR3 region has 14 residues. Trimming took 4 bases from V and 4 from J, leaving 10 bases between them. Germline V gene lookup returns CDR1 SGHTA and CDR2 FQGNSA. CDR3 loop: CASSYSRVTGELFF. CDR3 in DNA: TGTGCCAGCAGCTACAGCCGCGTCACCGGGGAGCTGTTTTTT.

V gene TRBV6-5 combines with J gene TRBJ1-1; D unclear. CDR1 MNHEY and CDR2 SVGAGI come from the germline V gene. The CDR3 has 15 amino acids. Trimming left V 0 bases short and J 1 base short, with 9 bases between. In DNA, the CDR3 is TGTGCCAGCAGTTACTCGGCCGCAGAGAACACTGAAGCTTTCTTT. The encoded protein is CASSYSAAENTEAFF.

The chain is built from TRBV5-4 and TRBJ1-1; TRBD1 agrees at 7 bases. This CDR3 region has 15 residues. After removal of 0 bases from V and 3 bases from J, the junction contained 5 bases not matched to a gene. CDR1 is SGHNT, CDR2 YYREEE, per germline (reference sequence). The CDR3 bases are TGTGCCAGCAGCTTGGGACAGGGCCCAGACACTGAAGCTTTCTTT. Translated: CASSLGQGPDTEAFF. The full variable domain, its missing parts supplied by reference TRBV5-4 and TRBJ1-1, is ETGVTQSPTHLIKTRGQQVTLRCSSQSGHNTVSWYQQALGQGPQFIFQYYREEENGRGNFPPRFSGLQFPNYSSELNVNALELDDSALYLCASSLGQGPDTEAFFGQGTRLTVV.

J is TRBJ2-7 and V is TRBV5-1, with 8 bases aligning to TRBD1. The germline V gene has CDR1 SGHRS and CDR2 YFSETQ. V trimming: 4 bases; J trimming: 3 bases; junction bases outside the gene matches: 6. The CDR3 runs 14 residues. CDR3 sequence: CASSPGQDFYEQYF. In DNA, the CDR3 is TGCGCCAGCAGCCCGGGACAGGATTTCTACGAGCAGTACTTC.

This clone appeared a single time. This chain uses TRBV5-8 with TRBJ2-5; 10 nucleotides align to TRBD2. This CDR3 is 16 amino acids long. Unmatched junction bases numbered 11, after V lost 4 bases and J lost 5 bases. Germline values: CDR1 SGHTS, CDR2 YDEGEE. The chain's CDR3 is CASSASGGADGETQYF. CDR3 coding DNA: TGTGCCAGCAGCGCCAGCGGGGGGGCGGATGGTGAGACCCAGTACTTC.

This rearrangement joins TRBV6-5 to TRBJ2-3, with 9 bases lining up with TRBD2. Trimming took 8 bases from V and 4 from J; bases not matched to a gene: 10. CDR3 length: 15 residues. The V gene's germline CDR1 is MNHEY and CDR2 SVGAGI. DNA for the CDR3: TGTGCCAGCCATGACCGGGCGGGGGGGCCAGATACGCAGTATTTT. This translates into CASHDRAGGPDTQYF.

The chain joins TRBV2 to TRBJ1-4; the D is unclear. V shed 7 bases and J shed 4 bases, with 7 bases lying between them. CDR3 length: 12 amino acids. CDR1 SNHLY and CDR2 FYNNEI come from the germline V gene. CDR3 in DNA: TGTGCCAGCATGGCGGATAATGAAAAACTGTTTTTT. This encodes CASMADNEKLFF.

The chain links TRBV19 to TRBJ2-5; 9 bases align to TRBD1. The V gene's germline CDR1 is LNHDA and CDR2 SQIVND (reference sequence). The CDR3 is made up of 15 amino acids. V lost 5 bases, J lost 5 bases, and 9 bases stayed unmatched. CDR3 sequence reads: CASSERTGVVETQYF. The CDR3 DNA is TGTGCCAGTAGTGAGCGGACAGGGGTTGTGGAGACCCAGTACTTC. Full variable domain (outside the CDR3, taken from reference TRBV19 and TRBJ2-5): DGGITQSPKYLFRKEGQNVTLSCEQNLNHDAMYWYRQDPGQGLRLIYYSQIVNDFQKGDIAEGYSVSREKKESFPLTVTSAQKNPTAFYLCASSERTGVVETQYFGPGTRLLVL.

The rearrangement joins TRBV29-1 to TRBJ1-4, with D tentatively TRBD1 (6 bases). Germline assignment: CDR1 SQVTM and CDR2 ANQGSEA. The CDR3 loop spans 13 amino acids. V dropped 7 bases and J dropped 3 bases, with 12 bases sitting between them. CDR3 loop: CSAGGPANEKLFF. The CDR3 region has the DNA TGCAGCGCCGGGGGGCCGGCTAATGAAAAACTGTTTTTT.

This clone was detected once. V is TRBV6-6 and J is TRBJ2-5; no clear D gene. CDR1 and CDR2 from the germline V gene are MNHNY and SVGAGI (reference sequence). The length of the CDR3 is 13 residues. V was shortened by 0 bases and J by 5 bases, with 7 bases between the two germline ends. CDR3 sequence reads: CASSYSPRETQYF. The CDR3 DNA reads as TGTGCCAGCAGTTACTCTCCACGGGAGACCCAGTACTTC.

Only a few counts were recorded for this clone. The chain employs TRBV7-8 and TRBJ2-1; D is possibly TRBD1 (7 bases). The CDR3 consists of 15 residues. Deletions cut 5 bases from V and 7 bases from J, with 18 bases between. Germline V gene data show CDR1 as SGHVS and CDR2 as FQNEAQ. DNA for the CDR3: TGTGCCAGCAGCGCGGCGGGACAGTCAGGAAATGAGCAGTTCTTC. This codes for CASSAAGQSGNEQFF. Combining the CDR3 with reference TRBV7-8 and TRBJ2-1 gives the whole variable domain GAGVSQSPRYKVAKRGQDVALRCDPISGHVSLFWYQQALGQGPEFLTYFQNEAQLDKSGLPSDRFFAERPEGSVSTLKIQRTQQEDSAVYLCASSAAGQSGNEQFFGPGTRLTVL.

The genes are TRBV10-3 and TRBJ1-2; 12 nucleotides line up with TRBD1. The V and J ends lost 2 bases and 7 bases, in that order; junction bases with no gene match: 5. Germline CDR1 is ENHRY and CDR2 is SYGVKD. The CDR3 has 15 residues. This CDR3 reads CAISERGTGGLGYTF. The CDR3 DNA sequence: TGTGCCATCAGTGAGAGGGGGACAGGGGGCCTTGGCTACACCTTC.

V and J are TRBV12-3 or TRBV12-4 and TRBJ1-1; D uncertain. Trimming cost V 6 bases and J 4 bases, with 12 bases left between them. The CDR3 covers 13 residues. CDR3 DNA sequence: TGTGCCAGCAGGGGAGAAGGGCCCACTGAAGCTTTCTTT. This gives the protein CASRGEGPTEAFF.

V is TRBV5-6 and J is TRBJ1-1; D is undetermined. Deletions cut 4 bases from V and 2 bases from J, with 9 bases between. CDR3 size: 13 residues. CDR1 is SGHDT, CDR2 YYEEEE, per germline. CDR3 in amino acids: CASSITVNTEAFF. CDR3 sequence (DNA): TGTGCCAGCAGCATTACAGTCAACACTGAAGCTTTCTTT.

This clone was seen a few times. The CDR3 is CASSPGRGPAFF. DNA of the CDR3: TGTGCCAGCAGCCCGGGAAGGGGGCCGGCTTTCTTT. The rearrangement joins TRBV3-1 (or the pseudogene TRBV3-2) to TRBJ1-1, with 7 bases lining up with TRBD1. This CDR3 is built from 12 residues. The germline V gene has CDR1 LGHDT and CDR2 YNNKEL (reference sequence). J lost 11 bases, V lost 4 bases, and 7 bases had no gene match.

The chain recombines TRBV4-1 with TRBJ1-2; 7 nucleotides match TRBD1. Germline CDR1 is MGHRA and CDR2 is YSYEKL. The length of the CDR3 is 14 residues. V lost 1 base, J lost 4 bases, and 3 bases stayed unmatched. CDR3 amino acids: CASSQGQGGYGYTF. CDR3 nucleotides: TGCGCCAGCAGCCAAGGACAGGGCGGCTATGGCTACACCTTC.

The rearrangement uses TRBV12-3 or TRBV12-4 and TRBJ2-5; no reliable D call. V lost 2 bases to trimming and J lost 1 base, with 5 bases between them. This CDR3 is 13 amino acids long. CDR3 region: CASSLTVQETQYF. In nucleotides, the CDR3 is TGTGCCAGCAGTTTAACGGTCCAAGAGACCCAGTACTTC.

V is TRBV5-1 and J is TRBJ2-2, with 12 bases that match TRBD2. After removal of 0 bases from V and 6 bases from J, the junction contained 12 bases not matched to a gene. There are 19 residues in the CDR3. The germline V gene encodes CDR1 SGHRS and CDR2 YFSETQ. The CDR3 DNA reads as TGCGCCAGCAGCTTGGTCCTAGCGGGGGGGCGAGGTATCTCCGGGGAGCTGTTTTTT. Translation gives CASSLVLAGGRGISGELFF.

The chain recombines TRBV5-1 with TRBJ1-1, with TRBD1 as a possible D gene (6 bases). The germline V gene has CDR1 SGHRS and CDR2 YFSETQ. The V end was cut by 5 bases, the J end by 4 bases, with 18 bases between. This CDR3 region has 15 residues. The CDR3 region is CASRMAGARITEAFF. CDR3 in DNA: TGCGCCAGCAGAATGGCAGGGGCGCGGATCACTGAAGCTTTCTTT.

This chain links TRBV10-3 with TRBJ1-2; 8 bases agree with TRBD1. This CDR3 is built from 14 residues. V was pared by 0 bases and J by 7 bases, with 4 bases of the junction left unmatched. Germline-derived CDR1 and CDR2 are ENHRY and SYGVKD. The CDR3 protein is CAISESKDRAGYTF. Written as DNA, the CDR3 is TGTGCCATCAGTGAGTCGAAGGACAGGGCTGGCTACACCTTC.

V is TRBV23-1 and J is TRBJ2-1, with 7 bases matching TRBD2. TRBV23-1 is marked as an open reading frame, function uncertain. Trimming removed 1 base from V and 0 bases from J; junction bases left unmatched: 3. CDR3 length: 16 amino acids. CDR3 residues: CASSQLREGSYNEQFF. Here the CDR3 DNA reads TGCGCCAGCAGTCAATTAAGGGAGGGCTCCTACAATGAGCAGTTCTTC.

This clone was recorded a few times. The V gene is TRBV19, the J gene TRBJ1-5, with TRBD1 identical over 8 bases. Trimming cost V 7 bases and J 4 bases; bases outside gene matches: 9. Germline V gene data show CDR1 as LNHDA and CDR2 as SQIVND (reference sequence). The CDR3 totals 15 residues. CDR3 nucleotides: TGTGCCAGTACCCCGAACCGGGACAGGAATCAGCCCCAGCATTTT. Its translation is CASTPNRDRNQPQHF.

This clone has a single count. V and J are TRBV9 and TRBJ1-2, with TRBD1 matching over 8 bases. The length of the CDR3 is 17 residues. From germline, CDR1 is SGDLS and CDR2 YYNGEE. The V gene end was trimmed by 5 bases and the J gene end by 5 bases; junction bases not matched to a gene: 17. CDR3 DNA sequence: TGTGCCAGCAGTCCAAACTCGGGACAGGTTAATCCTTATGGCTACACCTTC. Protein: CASSPNSGQVNPYGYTF.

This sequence joins TRBV24-1 and TRBJ2-3, with D perhaps TRBD1 (7 bases). This CDR3 contains 17 residues. Germline loops: CDR1 KGHDR, CDR2 SFDVKD. V lost 3 bases and J 4 bases, leaving 19 bases between the germline ends. CDR3 protein: CATSDPDTGEAPDTQYF. The CDR3, as DNA: TGTGCCACCAGTGATCCGGACACAGGGGAGGCCCCAGATACGCAGTATTTT.